The clone carrying this T cell receptor (beta chain) was seen more than once but under ten times. What it binds is unknown. Time point indicated: week 47, end of study. The content of each vaccine dose was 300 ug of mutant IDH1 20-mer peptide, and topical imiquimod accompanied it. The record originates from a study of a mutant IDH1 vaccine in newly diagnosed glioma. Germline CDR1 SGHTS, CDR2 YDEGEE. There are 13 residues in the CDR3. The germline V and J ends were trimmed by 4 bases and 7 bases, with 14 bases remaining between them. Profiling relied on immunoSEQ multiplex PCR, and the TCRdb table lists in-frame clones only, not all of them. Of 50,000 to 70,000 clones in the sample, 83% are singletons; the top ten hold about 3.3%.

The chain carries TRBV5-8 and TRBJ1-2; D may be TRBD1 (5 bases). The sequence came from a woman in her 50s with glioma. The input for sequencing was PBMCs, taken from a glioma patient whose treatment included an IDH1 peptide vaccine. The DNA of the CDR3 is TGTGCCAGCAGCCACCAGGGTTTACGTGGCTACACCTTC. This encodes CASSHQGLRGYTF.